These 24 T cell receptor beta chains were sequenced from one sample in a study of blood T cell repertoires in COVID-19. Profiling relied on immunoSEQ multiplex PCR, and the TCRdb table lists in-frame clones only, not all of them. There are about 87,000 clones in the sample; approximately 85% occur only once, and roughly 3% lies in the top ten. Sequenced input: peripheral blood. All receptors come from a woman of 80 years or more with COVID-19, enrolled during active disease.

CDR3 bases: TGTGCCAGCAGCCCCCGGGGGGGAATATGGTCCTACGAGCAGTACTTC. It encodes CASSPRGGIWSYEQYF. This chain uses TRBV5-5 with TRBJ2-7; 8 nucleotides line up with TRBD2. CDR3 length: 16 amino acids. V was clipped by 4 bases and J by 1 base; unmatched bases: 10. Germline V CDR1 and CDR2: SGHKS, YYEKEE (reference sequence).

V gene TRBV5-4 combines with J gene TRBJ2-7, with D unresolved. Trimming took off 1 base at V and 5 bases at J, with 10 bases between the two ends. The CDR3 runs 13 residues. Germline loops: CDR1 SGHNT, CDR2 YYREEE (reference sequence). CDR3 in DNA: TGTGCCAGCAGCTTGTTCGGTGCCCACGAGCAGTACTTC. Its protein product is CASSLFGAHEQYF. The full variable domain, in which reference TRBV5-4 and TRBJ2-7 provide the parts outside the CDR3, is ETGVTQSPTHLIKTRGQQVTLRCSSQSGHNTVSWYQQALGQGPQFIFQYYREEENGRGNFPPRFSGLQFPNYSSELNVNALELDDSALYLCASSLFGAHEQYFGPGTRLTVT.

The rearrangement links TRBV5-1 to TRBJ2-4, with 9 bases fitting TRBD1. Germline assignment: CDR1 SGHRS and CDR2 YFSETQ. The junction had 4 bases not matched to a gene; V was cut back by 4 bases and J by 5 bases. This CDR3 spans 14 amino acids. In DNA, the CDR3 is TGCGCCAGCAGCAGGACAGGGGACGAAAACATTCAGTACTTC. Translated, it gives CASSRTGDENIQYF.

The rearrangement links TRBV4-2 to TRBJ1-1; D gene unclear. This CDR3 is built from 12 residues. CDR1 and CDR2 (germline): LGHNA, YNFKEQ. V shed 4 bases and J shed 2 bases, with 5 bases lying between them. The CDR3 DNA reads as TGTGCCAGCAGCCGGCCCAACACTGAAGCTTTCTTT. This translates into CASSRPNTEAFF.

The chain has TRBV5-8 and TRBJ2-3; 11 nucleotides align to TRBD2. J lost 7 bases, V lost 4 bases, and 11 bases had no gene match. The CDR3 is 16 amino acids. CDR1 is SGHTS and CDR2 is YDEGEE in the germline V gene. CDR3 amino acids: CASSPHVAGGPHTQYF. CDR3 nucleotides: TGTGCCAGCAGCCCACACGTAGCGGGGGGGCCTCATACGCAGTATTTT.

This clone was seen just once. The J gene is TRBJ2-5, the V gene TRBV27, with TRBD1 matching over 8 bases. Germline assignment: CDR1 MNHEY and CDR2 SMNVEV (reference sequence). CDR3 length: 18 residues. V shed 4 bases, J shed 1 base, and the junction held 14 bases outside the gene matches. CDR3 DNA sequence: TGTGCCAGCAGTTCACCGCAGGGGGCTGCGGCCCTCCAAGAGACCCAGTACTTC. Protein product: CASSSPQGAAALQETQYF.

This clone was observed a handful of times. The CDR3 sequence is CASSLAQSGDNEKLFF. In nucleotides, the CDR3 is TGTGCCAGCAGCTTAGCGCAGTCAGGGGATAATGAAAAACTGTTTTTT. The rearrangement joins TRBV7-9 to TRBJ1-4; weak D call: TRBD1 (6 bases). CDR3 length: 16 amino acids. Looked up from germline, CDR1 is SEHNR and CDR2 is FQNEAQ (reference sequence). The germline V and J ends were trimmed by 0 bases and 4 bases, with 12 bases remaining between them.

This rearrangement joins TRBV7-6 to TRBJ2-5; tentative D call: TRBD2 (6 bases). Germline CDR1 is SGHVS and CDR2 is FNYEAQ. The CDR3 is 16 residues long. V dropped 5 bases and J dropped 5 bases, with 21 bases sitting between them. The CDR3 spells CASSHYRDRRGETQYF. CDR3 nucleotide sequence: TGTGCCAGCAGCCACTACCGGGACCGCCGGGGGGAGACCCAGTACTTC. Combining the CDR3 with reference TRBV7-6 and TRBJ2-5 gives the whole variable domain GAGVSQSPRYKVTKRGQDVALRCDPISGHVSLYWYRQALGQGPEFLTYFNYEAQQDKSGLPNDRFSAERPEGSISTLTIQRTEQRDSAMYRCASSHYRDRRGETQYFGPGTRLLVL.

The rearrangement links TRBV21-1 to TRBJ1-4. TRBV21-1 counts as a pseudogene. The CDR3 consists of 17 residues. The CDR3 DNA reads TGTGCCAGCAGCAAGGGGTCCTGGGGGGCAACTAATGAAAAACTGTTTTTT. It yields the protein CASSKGSWGATNEKLFF.

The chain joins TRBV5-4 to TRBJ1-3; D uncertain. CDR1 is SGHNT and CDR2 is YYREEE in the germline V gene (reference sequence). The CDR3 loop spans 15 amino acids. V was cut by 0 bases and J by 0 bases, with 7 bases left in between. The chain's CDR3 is CASSLGAFSGNTIYF. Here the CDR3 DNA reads TGTGCCAGCAGCTTGGGGGCCTTCTCTGGAAACACCATATATTTT. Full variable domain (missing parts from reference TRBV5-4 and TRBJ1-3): ETGVTQSPTHLIKTRGQQVTLRCSSQSGHNTVSWYQQALGQGPQFIFQYYREEENGRGNFPPRFSGLQFPNYSSELNVNALELDDSALYLCASSLGAFSGNTIYFGEGSWLTVV.

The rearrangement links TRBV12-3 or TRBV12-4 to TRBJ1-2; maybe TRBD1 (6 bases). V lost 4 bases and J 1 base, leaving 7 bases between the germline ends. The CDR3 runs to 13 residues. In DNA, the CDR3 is TGTGCCAGCAGTTACAGGGTTAACTATGGCTACACCTTC. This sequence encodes CASSYRVNYGYTF.

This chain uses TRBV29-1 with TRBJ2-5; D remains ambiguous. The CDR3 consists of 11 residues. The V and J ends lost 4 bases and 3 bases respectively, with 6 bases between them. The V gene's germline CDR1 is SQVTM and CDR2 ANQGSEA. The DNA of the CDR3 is TGCAGCGTTGGCCGAGAAGAGACCCAGTACTTC. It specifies CSVGREETQYF.

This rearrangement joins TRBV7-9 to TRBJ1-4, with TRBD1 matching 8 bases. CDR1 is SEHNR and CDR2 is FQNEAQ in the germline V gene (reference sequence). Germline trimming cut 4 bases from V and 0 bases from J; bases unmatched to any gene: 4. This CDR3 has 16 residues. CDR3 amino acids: CASSSTTGATNEKLFF. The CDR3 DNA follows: TGTGCCAGCAGCTCGACGACAGGGGCAACTAATGAAAAACTGTTTTTT. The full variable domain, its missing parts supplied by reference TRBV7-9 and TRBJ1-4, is DTGVSQNPRHKITKRGQNVTFRCDPISEHNRLYWYRQTLGQGPEFLTYFQNEAQLEKSRLLSDRFSAERPKGSFSTLEIQRTEQGDSAMYLCASSSTTGATNEKLFFGSGTQLSVL.

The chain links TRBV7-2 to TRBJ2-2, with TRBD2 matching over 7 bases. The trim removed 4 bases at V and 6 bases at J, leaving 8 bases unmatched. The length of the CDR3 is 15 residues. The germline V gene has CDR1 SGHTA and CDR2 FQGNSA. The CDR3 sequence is CASSSLAGRAGELFF. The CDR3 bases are TGTGCCAGCAGCTCCTTAGCGGGTAGGGCCGGGGAGCTGTTTTTT.

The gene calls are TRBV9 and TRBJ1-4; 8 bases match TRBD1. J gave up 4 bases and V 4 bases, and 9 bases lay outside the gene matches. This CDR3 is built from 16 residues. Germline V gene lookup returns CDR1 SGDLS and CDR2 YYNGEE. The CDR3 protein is CASSPKTGVDNEKLFF. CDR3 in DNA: TGTGCCAGCAGCCCAAAGACAGGGGTTGATAATGAAAAACTGTTTTTT. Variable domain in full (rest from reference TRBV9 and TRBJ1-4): DSGVTQTPKHLITATGQRVTLRCSPRSGDLSVYWYQQSLDQGLQFLIQYYNGEERAKGNILERFSAQQFPDLHSELNLSSLELGDSALYFCASSPKTGVDNEKLFFGSGTQLSVL.

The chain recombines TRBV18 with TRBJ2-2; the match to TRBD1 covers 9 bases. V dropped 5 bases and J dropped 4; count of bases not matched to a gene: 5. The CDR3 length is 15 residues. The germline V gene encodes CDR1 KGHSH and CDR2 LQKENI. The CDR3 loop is CASSSGQGSTGELFF. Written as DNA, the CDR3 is TGTGCCAGCTCATCGGGACAGGGCTCCACCGGGGAGCTGTTTTTT.

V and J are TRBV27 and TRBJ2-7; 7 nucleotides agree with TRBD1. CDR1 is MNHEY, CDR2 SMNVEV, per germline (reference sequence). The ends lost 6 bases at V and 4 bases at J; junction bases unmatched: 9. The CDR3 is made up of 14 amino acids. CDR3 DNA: TGTGCCAGCAGCCCCTACAGGGGCGTATACGAGCAGTACTTC. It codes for CASSPYRGVYEQYF.

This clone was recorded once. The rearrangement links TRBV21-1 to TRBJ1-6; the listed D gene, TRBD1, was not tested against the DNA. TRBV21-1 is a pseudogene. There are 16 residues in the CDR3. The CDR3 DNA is TGTGCCAGCAGCAGAGGACAGGGGCGCGCTAGGTCACCCCTCCACTTT. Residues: CASSRGQGRARSPLHF.

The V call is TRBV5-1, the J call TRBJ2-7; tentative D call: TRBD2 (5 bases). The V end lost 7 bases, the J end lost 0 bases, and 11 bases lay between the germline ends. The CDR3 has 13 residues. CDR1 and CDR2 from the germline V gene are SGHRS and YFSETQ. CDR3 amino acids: CASGWESSYEQYF. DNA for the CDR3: TGCGCCAGCGGGTGGGAGAGCTCCTACGAGCAGTACTTC.

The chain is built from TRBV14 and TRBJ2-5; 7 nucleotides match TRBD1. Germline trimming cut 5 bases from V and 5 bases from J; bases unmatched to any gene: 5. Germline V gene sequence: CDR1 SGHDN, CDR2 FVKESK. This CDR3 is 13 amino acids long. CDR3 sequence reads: CASSRGQGETQYF. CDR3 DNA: TGTGCCAGCAGCAGGGGGCAGGGGGAGACCCAGTACTTC.

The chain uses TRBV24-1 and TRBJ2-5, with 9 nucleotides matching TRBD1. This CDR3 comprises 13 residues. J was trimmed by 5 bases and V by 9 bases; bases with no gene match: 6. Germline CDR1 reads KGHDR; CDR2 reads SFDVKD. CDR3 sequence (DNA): TGTGCCACCGGGACAGGGTTTCGGGAGACCCAGTACTTC. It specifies CATGTGFRETQYF.

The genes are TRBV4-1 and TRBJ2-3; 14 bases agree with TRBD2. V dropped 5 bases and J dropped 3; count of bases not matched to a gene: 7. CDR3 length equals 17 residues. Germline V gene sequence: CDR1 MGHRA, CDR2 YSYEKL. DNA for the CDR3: TGCGCCAGCAGCTCTACCGGGACTAGCGGGAGAACAGATACGCAGTATTTT. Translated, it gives CASSSTGTSGRTDTQYF.

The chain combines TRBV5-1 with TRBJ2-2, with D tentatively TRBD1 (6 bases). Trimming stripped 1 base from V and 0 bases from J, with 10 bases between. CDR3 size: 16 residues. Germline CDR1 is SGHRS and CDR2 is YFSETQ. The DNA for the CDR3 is TGCGCCAGCAGCTTGTGGGGGACAACGAACACCGGGGAGCTGTTTTTT. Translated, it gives CASSLWGTTNTGELFF.

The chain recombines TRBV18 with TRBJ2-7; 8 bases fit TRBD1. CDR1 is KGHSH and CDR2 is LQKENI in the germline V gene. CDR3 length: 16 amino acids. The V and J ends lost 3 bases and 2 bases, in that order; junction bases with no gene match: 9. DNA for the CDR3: TGTGCCAGCTCACCTTCCGCGGACAGGGAGGCCTACGAGCAGTACTTC. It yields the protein CASSPSADREAYEQYF.